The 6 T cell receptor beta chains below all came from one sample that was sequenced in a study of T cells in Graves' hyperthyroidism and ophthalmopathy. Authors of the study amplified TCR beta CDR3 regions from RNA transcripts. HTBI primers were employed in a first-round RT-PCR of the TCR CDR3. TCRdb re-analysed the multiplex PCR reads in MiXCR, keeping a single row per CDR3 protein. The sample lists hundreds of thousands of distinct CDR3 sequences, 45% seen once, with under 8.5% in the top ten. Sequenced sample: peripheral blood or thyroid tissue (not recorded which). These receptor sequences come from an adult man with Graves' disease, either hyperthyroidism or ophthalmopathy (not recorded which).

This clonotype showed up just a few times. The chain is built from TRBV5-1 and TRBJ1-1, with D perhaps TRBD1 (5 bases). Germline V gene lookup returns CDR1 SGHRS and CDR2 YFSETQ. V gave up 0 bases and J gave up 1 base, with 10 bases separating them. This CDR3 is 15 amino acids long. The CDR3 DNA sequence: TGCGCCAGCAGCTTGGCGGGGGACCCGAACACTGAAGCTTTCTTT. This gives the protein CASSLAGDPNTEAFF.

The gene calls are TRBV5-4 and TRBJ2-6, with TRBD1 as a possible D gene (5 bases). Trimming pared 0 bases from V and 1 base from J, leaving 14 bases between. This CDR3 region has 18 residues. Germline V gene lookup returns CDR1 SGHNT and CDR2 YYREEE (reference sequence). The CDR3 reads CASSLGQLVGSGANVLTF. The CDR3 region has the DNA TGTGCCAGCAGCTTGGGACAGCTAGTGGGATCTGGGGCCAACGTCCTGACTTTC.

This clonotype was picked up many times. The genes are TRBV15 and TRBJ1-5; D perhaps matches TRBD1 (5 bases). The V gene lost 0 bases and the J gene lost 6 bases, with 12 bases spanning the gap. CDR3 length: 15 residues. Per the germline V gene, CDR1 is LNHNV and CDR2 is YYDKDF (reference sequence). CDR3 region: CATSRDMGEGQPQHF. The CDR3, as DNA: TGTGCCACCAGCAGAGATATGGGGGAGGGTCAGCCCCAGCATTTT.

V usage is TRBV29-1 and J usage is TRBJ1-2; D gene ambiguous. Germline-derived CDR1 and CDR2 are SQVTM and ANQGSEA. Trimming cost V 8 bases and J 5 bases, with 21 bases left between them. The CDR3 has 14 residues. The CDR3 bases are TGCAGCAGTGAAACCGGGAGGGCCCTGTATGGCTACACCTTC. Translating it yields CSSETGRALYGYTF.

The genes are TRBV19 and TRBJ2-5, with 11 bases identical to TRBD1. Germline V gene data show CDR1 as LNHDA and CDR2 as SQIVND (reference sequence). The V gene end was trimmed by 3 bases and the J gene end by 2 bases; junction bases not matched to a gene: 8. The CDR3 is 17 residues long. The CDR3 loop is CASSMWLDRGRQETQYF. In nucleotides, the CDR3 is TGTGCCAGTAGTATGTGGCTGGACAGGGGGCGGCAAGAGACCCAGTACTTC.

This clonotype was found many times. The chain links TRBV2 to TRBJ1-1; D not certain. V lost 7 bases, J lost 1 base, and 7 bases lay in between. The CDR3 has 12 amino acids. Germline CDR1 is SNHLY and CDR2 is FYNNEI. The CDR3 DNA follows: TGTGCCAGCAAAGGAGAGAACACTGAAGCTTTCTTT. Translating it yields CASKGENTEAFF.